The 2 T cell receptor beta chains in this list originate from one sample, sequenced in a study of T-cell memory formation after mild COVID-19. Via MiXCR, TCRdb re-called the 5' RACE reads, giving one row per CDR3 protein. The table lists roughly 200,000 distinct CDR3 sequences, under 20% of them singletons. The sequenced sample was PBMCs or a T cell subset sorted from them (not recorded which). These receptors came from an adult woman who had mild COVID-19 (a few samples of this study predate the infection). Cell type and time point are not known.

This clonotype appeared many times. The chain has TRBV5-1 and TRBJ2-3; TRBD2 matches at 7 bases. V dropped 1 base and J dropped 2; count of bases not matched to a gene: 4. The CDR3 is made up of 15 amino acids. Germline V gene sequence: CDR1 SGHRS, CDR2 YFSETQ. As DNA, the CDR3 is TGCGCCAGCAGCTTGAGCGGGGTTAACACAGATACGCAGTATTTT. Translated, it gives CASSLSGVNTDTQYF.

This clonotype was observed a few times. The chain links TRBV6-2 or TRBV6-3 to TRBJ2-3; 8 nucleotides agree with TRBD2. Germline V gene sequence: CDR1 MNHEY, CDR2 SVGEGT. CDR3 length equals 14 residues. The trim removed 5 bases at V and 1 base at J, leaving 2 bases unmatched. The CDR3 here is CASSSGSGTDTQYF. In DNA, the CDR3 is TGTGCCAGCAGTAGCGGGAGTGGCACAGATACGCAGTATTTT.